These T cell receptor beta chains were read from a single sample in a study of response to subunit inactivated influenza vaccine. In TCRdb, the RT-PCR reads were re-called with MiXCR into one record per CDR3 protein. The sample lists about 240,000 distinct CDR3 sequences, 9% to 15% occurring once. The source was non-naive T cells sorted from PBMCs, collected approximately 15 days before vaccination. The source is a man aged 50 to 59 who received an inactivated influenza vaccine. The CDR3 runs from the conserved cysteine through the conserved F or W. The D gene is left open where the match is weak. Clone size, where shown, is once, few, many, or a class for clones that have expanded.

V gene	J gene	D gene	clone size	CDR3 DNA	CDR3 protein
TRBV5-1	TRBJ2-5	TRBD2	many	TGCGCCAGCAGCTTGGCCCCTAGCGGGGGCGGGGAGACCCAGTACTTC	CASSLAPSGGGETQYF
TRBV24-1	TRBJ2-1	-	few	TGTGCCACCAGTGAAGGACAGTACAATGAGCAGTTCTTC	CATSEGQYNEQFF
TRBV4-2	TRBJ2-3	TRBD2	-	TGTGCCAGCAGCCAAGATCAGGCGGGGGCAGATACGCAGTATTTT	CASSQDQAGADTQYF
TRBV6-2/TRBV6-3	TRBJ1-4	-	few	TGTGCCAGCAGCCCCCGGGGGCGTCTCCAAAATGGAGGACTGTTTTTT	CASSPRGRLQNGGLFF
TRBV28	TRBJ2-7	-	-	TGTGCCAGCAGTATTCTTCCGGACCTCGCCCTAGCCTCGAGCTCCTACGAGCAGTACTTC	CASSILPDLALASSSYEQYF
TRBV7-2	TRBJ2-1	-	few	TGTGCCAGCAGCCTTTCGGTTCCCTACAATGAGCAGTTCTTC	CASSLSVPYNEQFF
TRBV15	TRBJ1-4	-	-	TGTGCCACCAGCAGAGATCTTGCGGTCAATGAAAAACTGTTTTTT	CATSRDLAVNEKLFF
TRBV6-5	TRBJ1-1	-	many	TGTGCCAGCAGTTACTCCCGACAGATGAACACTGAAGCTTTCTTT	CASSYSRQMNTEAFF
TRBV20-1	TRBJ2-5	TRBD2	few	TGCAGTGCTTCCCCGGGACTACGGCAAGAGACCCAGTACTTC	CSASPGLRQETQYF
TRBV5-1	TRBJ2-2	-	-	TGCGCCAGCAGCTTGGAGCCCCCAGGCGGGGTCACCGGGGAGCTGTTTTTT	CASSLEPPGGVTGELFF
TRBV7-8	TRBJ2-6	TRBD1	-	TGTGCCAGCAGCGACAGGGGGGCAGGGGCCAACGTCCTGACTTTC	CASSDRGAGANVLTF